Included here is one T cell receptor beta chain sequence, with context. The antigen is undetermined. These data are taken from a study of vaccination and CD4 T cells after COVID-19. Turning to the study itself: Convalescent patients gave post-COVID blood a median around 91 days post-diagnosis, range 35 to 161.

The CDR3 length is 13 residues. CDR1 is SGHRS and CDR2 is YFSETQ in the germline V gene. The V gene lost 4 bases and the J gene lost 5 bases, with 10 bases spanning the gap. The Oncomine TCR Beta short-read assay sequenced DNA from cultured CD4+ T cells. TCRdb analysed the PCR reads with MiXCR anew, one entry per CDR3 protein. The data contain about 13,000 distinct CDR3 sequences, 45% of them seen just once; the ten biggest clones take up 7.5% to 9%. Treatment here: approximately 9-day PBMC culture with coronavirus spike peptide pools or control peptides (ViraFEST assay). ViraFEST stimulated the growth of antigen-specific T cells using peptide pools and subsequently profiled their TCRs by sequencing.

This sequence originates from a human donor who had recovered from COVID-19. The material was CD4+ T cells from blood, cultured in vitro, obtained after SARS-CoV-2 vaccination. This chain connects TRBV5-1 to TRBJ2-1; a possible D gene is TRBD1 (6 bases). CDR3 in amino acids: CASSQGHNNEQFF. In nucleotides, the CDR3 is TGCGCCAGCAGCCAGGGACATAACAATGAGCAGTTCTTC.